The 30 T cell receptor beta chains presented below share a single source sample, sequenced in a study of T cell changes during pregnancy in multiple sclerosis. Method: immunoSEQ multiplex PCR; TCRdb's copy keeps in-frame clones and lacks some. Among 54,000 or so clones, around 93% were seen once, and the ten largest hold roughly 0.35%. The source was CD4+ T cells from peripheral blood mononuclear cells, collected before pregnancy. These TCRs come from a female donor with multiple sclerosis, enrolled in a pregnancy study.

This chain links TRBV27 with TRBJ1-1; D is uncertain. The V and J ends lost 5 bases and 0 bases respectively, with 13 bases between them. The CDR3 runs 15 residues. In germline, CDR1 is MNHEY, CDR2 SMNVEV (reference sequence). The CDR3: CASSPRGRMNTEAFF. CDR3 DNA sequence: TGTGCCAGCAGTCCCCGGGGTCGGATGAACACTGAAGCTTTCTTT.

This chain joins TRBV2 and TRBJ2-5; perhaps TRBD2 as D (6 bases). V was trimmed by 7 bases and J by 4 bases, leaving 16 bases between them. This CDR3 has 14 amino acids. CDR1 and CDR2 (germline): SNHLY, FYNNEI. The CDR3: CASTAGLGTETQYF. The DNA of the CDR3 is TGTGCCAGCACCGCGGGACTGGGAACAGAGACCCAGTACTTC.

With respect to this clone: The junction does not match germline at one end; this may be a read error. This chain connects TRBV28 to TRBJ1-2; D is possibly TRBD1 (6 bases). The CDR3 consists of 14 residues. Germline assignment: CDR1 MDHEN and CDR2 SYDVKM. The CDR3 is CASSLLDRNSGYTF. The CDR3 nucleotides read TGTGCCAGCAGTTTACTCGACAGGAACTCTGGCTACACCTTC.

This clone was counted many times. The J gene is TRBJ2-2, the V gene TRBV7-2, with D unclear. Germline V gene lookup returns CDR1 SGHTA and CDR2 FQGNSA. Trimming shortened V by 5 bases and J by 3 bases, and 4 bases separated the two germline ends. The CDR3 runs to 12 residues. The CDR3 loop is CASSPDTGELFF. The DNA for the CDR3 is TGTGCCAGCAGCCCAGACACCGGGGAGCTGTTTTTT.

This chain joins TRBV14 and TRBJ2-2; 9 bases line up with TRBD2. The length of the CDR3 is 14 residues. Unmatched junction bases numbered 1, after V lost 1 base and J lost 7 bases. Germline CDR1 SGHDN, CDR2 FVKESK. The CDR3 is CASSQVLAGGELFF. CDR3 DNA: TGTGCCAGCAGCCAAGTACTAGCGGGCGGGGAGCTGTTTTTT.

This chain uses TRBV28 with TRBJ1-2; TRBD1 matches at 7 bases. Germline V gene lookup returns CDR1 MDHEN and CDR2 SYDVKM. V trimming: 4 bases; J trimming: 8 bases; junction bases outside the gene matches: 7. This CDR3 has 13 amino acids. The CDR3 protein is CASSSTGVQGYTF. As DNA, the CDR3 is TGTGCCAGCAGTTCCACAGGGGTTCAGGGCTACACCTTC.

The gene calls are TRBV28 and TRBJ1-5; D might be TRBD1 (5 bases). Per the germline V gene, CDR1 is MDHEN and CDR2 is SYDVKM. Trimming took 5 bases from V and 7 from J, leaving 21 bases between them. The CDR3 covers 16 residues. The CDR3 region is CASSANDRRFGQPQHF. CDR3 DNA: TGTGCCAGCAGTGCGAACGACAGACGCTTTGGACAGCCCCAGCATTTT.

A single count supports this clone. V is TRBV11-3 and J is TRBJ2-5; 10 bases are a match to TRBD1. Germline CDR1 and CDR2: SGHNT and YENEEA. This CDR3 spans 14 amino acids. Trimming cost V 4 bases and J 4 bases; bases outside gene matches: 3. Here the CDR3 DNA reads TGTGCCAGCAGCTACGGACAGGGGGGAGAGACCCAGTACTTC. It specifies CASSYGQGGETQYF.

The chain employs TRBV18 and TRBJ2-5; 15 bases are a match to TRBD2. J gave up 4 bases and V 3 bases, and 6 bases lay outside the gene matches. Germline assignment: CDR1 KGHSH and CDR2 LQKENI. The length of the CDR3 is 17 residues. The CDR3 sequence: CASSPRTSGRAGETQYF. CDR3 in DNA: TGTGCCAGCTCACCGAGGACTAGCGGGAGGGCCGGAGAGACCCAGTACTTC.

V and J are TRBV2 and TRBJ1-3; D not certain. V was trimmed by 1 base and J by 0 bases, leaving 7 bases between them. The CDR3 is 15 amino acids. CDR1 SNHLY and CDR2 FYNNEI come from the germline V gene. The CDR3 bases are TGTGCCAGCAGTGAAGGGGCCTACTCTGGAAACACCATATATTTT. Translated, it gives CASSEGAYSGNTIYF. The full variable domain, its missing parts supplied by reference TRBV2 and TRBJ1-3, is EPEVTQTPSHQVTQMGQEVILRCVPISNHLYFYWYRQILGQKVEFLVSFYNNEISEKSEIFDDQFSVERPDGSNFTLKIRSTKLEDSAMYFCASSEGAYSGNTIYFGEGSWLTVV.

The rearrangement joins TRBV27 to TRBJ2-5; 7 positions match TRBD1. With V trimmed by 0 bases and J by 7 bases, 5 bases remained unmatched. CDR3 length: 14 amino acids. CDR1 is MNHEY, CDR2 SMNVEV, per germline (reference sequence). The CDR3 region has the DNA TGTGCCAGCAGTTTATCAAGGGGGCTAGGGACCCAGTACTTC. Protein sequence: CASSLSRGLGTQYF.

This chain connects TRBV30 to TRBJ2-5; 10 positions agree with TRBD2. The CDR3 is made up of 15 amino acids. Losses at the gene ends were 3 bases for V and 4 bases for J; bases not matched to a gene: 8. CDR1 is GTSNPN and CDR2 is SVGIG in the germline V gene (reference sequence). In nucleotides, the CDR3 is TGTGCCTGGAGGAGGGCCGGACTAGCGGCAGAGACCCAGTACTTC. Its protein product is CAWRRAGLAAETQYF.

The chain links TRBV4-1 to TRBJ2-1; 8 bases are shared with TRBD1. Per germline, CDR1 MGHRA and CDR2 YSYEKL. Losses at the gene ends were 0 bases for V and 4 bases for J; bases not matched to a gene: 11. The CDR3 has 18 amino acids. The CDR3 reads CASSQDRFWGQAYNEQFF. The CDR3 coding sequence is TGCGCCAGCAGCCAAGATCGGTTCTGGGGACAGGCGTACAATGAGCAGTTCTTC.

The genes are TRBV4-1 and TRBJ1-2; no definite D call. The CDR3 contains 16 residues. CDR1 and CDR2 (germline): MGHRA, YSYEKL. Trimming removed 4 bases at V and 5 bases at J, with 20 bases between. The CDR3 protein is CASSPREWAKKYGYTF. CDR3 bases: TGCGCCAGCAGCCCCCGAGAGTGGGCCAAAAAATATGGCTACACCTTC.

V usage is TRBV18 and J usage is TRBJ2-1, with TRBD2 matching over 15 bases. The CDR3 length is 17 residues. The V and J ends lost 5 bases and 4 bases, in that order; junction bases with no gene match: 6. The germline V gene encodes CDR1 KGHSH and CDR2 LQKENI. CDR3 coding DNA: TGTGCCAGCTCAACGGGACTAGCGGGAGGAATGTACAATGAGCAGTTCTTC. Translation: CASSTGLAGGMYNEQFF.

The chain employs TRBV6-1 and TRBJ2-3; 10 bases fit TRBD2. Germline CDR1 and CDR2: MNHNS and SASEGT. With V trimmed by 6 bases and J by 2 bases, 2 bases remained unmatched. This CDR3 spans 14 amino acids. The CDR3 nucleotides read TGTGCCAGCAGACTAGCGGGGAACACAGATACGCAGTATTTT. Its protein is CASRLAGNTDTQYF.

V is TRBV28 and J is TRBJ2-7; maybe TRBD2 (6 bases). Trimming cost V 8 bases and J 2 bases, with 10 bases left between them. The CDR3 covers 12 residues. CDR1 is MDHEN, CDR2 SYDVKM, per germline. The CDR3 protein is CASSWGAYEQYF. In nucleotides, the CDR3 is TGTGCCAGCTCCTGGGGGGCCTACGAGCAGTACTTC.

The genes are TRBV4-2 and TRBJ2-1, with 9 bases identical to TRBD2. In germline, CDR1 is LGHNA, CDR2 YNFKEQ. V lost 1 base to trimming and J lost 7 bases; unmatched junction nucleotides: 8. The CDR3 extends over 16 amino acids. CDR3 sequence (DNA): TGTGCCAGCAGCCAAGTTCGGGCGGGAGGGGGAAATGAGCAGTTCTTC. This gives the protein CASSQVRAGGGNEQFF.

The V call is TRBV7-2, the J call TRBJ1-2; TRBD1 might be the D (6 bases). Between the trimmed V and J ends, which lost 4 bases and 1 base, there was a span of 10 bases. Germline V lookup: CDR1 SGHTA, CDR2 FQGNSA. The CDR3 sequence is 14 residues long. CDR3 protein: CASSSSQGNYGYTF. The CDR3 nucleotides read TGTGCCAGCAGCTCGTCACAGGGTAACTATGGCTACACCTTC.

The J gene is TRBJ2-3, the V gene TRBV30; D gene unclear. CDR3 length: 14 residues. The ends were cut back, 0 bases at V and 5 bases at J, with 12 bases in the middle. The germline CDR1 and CDR2 sequences are GTSNPN and SVGIG (reference sequence). DNA of the CDR3: TGTGCCTGGAGTGTACGACTGAGTGAAGATACGCAGTATTTT. Amino acids: CAWSVRLSEDTQYF.

The genes are TRBV4-3 and TRBJ2-3, with D perhaps matching TRBD2 (5 bases). Germline V gives CDR1 LGHNA, CDR2 YSLEER. V was clipped by 0 bases and J by 0 bases, with 10 bases between them. CDR3 length: 16 amino acids. For the CDR3, the DNA is TGCGCCAGCAGCCAAGAAGCGGTAGATAGCACAGATACGCAGTATTTT. It encodes CASSQEAVDSTDTQYF.

The chain joins TRBV5-5 to TRBJ2-7; TRBD2 matches 7 bases. Trimming took 0 bases from V and 4 from J; bases not matched to a gene: 7. CDR3 length: 15 residues. CDR1 is SGHKS, CDR2 YYEKEE, per germline (reference sequence). As DNA, the CDR3 is TGTGCCAGCAGCTTGGGAGCGGGGTTACATTACGAGCAGTACTTC. Its protein is CASSLGAGLHYEQYF.

J is TRBJ2-5 and V is TRBV11-3, with a tentative D call TRBD2 (5 bases). V lost 5 bases, J lost 2 bases, and 18 bases lay in between. Germline CDR1 and CDR2: SGHNT and YENEEA. This CDR3 region has 16 residues. CDR3 coding DNA: TGTGCCAGCAGCGGACGAGGCTGGACTGAGCAAGAGACCCAGTACTTC. The encoded protein is CASSGRGWTEQETQYF. Drawing the rest from reference TRBV11-3 and TRBJ2-5, the complete variable domain is EAGVVQSPRYKIIEKKQPVAFWCNPISGHNTLYWYLQNLGQGPELLIRYENEEAVDDSQLPKDRFSAERLKGVDSTLKIQPAELGDSAVYLCASSGRGWTEQETQYFGPGTRLLVL.

This rearrangement joins TRBV12-5 to TRBJ1-1, with 7 bases that match TRBD1. This CDR3 is 15 amino acids long. Germline CDR1 is LGHNT and CDR2 is FRNRAP. The V segment lost 1 base and the J segment 0 bases; nucleotides outside the gene matches: 2. CDR3 nucleotide sequence: TGTGCTAGTGGTTTGGACAGGGGATTGAACACTGAAGCTTTCTTT. This codes for CASGLDRGLNTEAFF.

This chain joins TRBV7-6 and TRBJ1-4; possibly TRBD1 for D (6 bases). Germline V gene data show CDR1 as SGHVS and CDR2 as FNYEAQ. The CDR3 extends over 14 amino acids. Trimming shortened V by 6 bases and J by 3 bases, and 11 bases separated the two germline ends. CDR3 sequence (DNA): TGTGCCAGCAGACCAGGGGTGGCTAATGAAAAACTGTTTTTT. This translates into CASRPGVANEKLFF.

The V and J genes are TRBV2 and TRBJ2-3; maybe TRBD1 (6 bases). The V end lost 9 bases, the J end lost 4 bases, and 17 bases lay between the germline ends. In germline, CDR1 is SNHLY, CDR2 FYNNEI. The CDR3 is made up of 14 amino acids. DNA for the CDR3: TGTGCCAGTCCCCTAAGGGGGAATTCAGATACGCAGTATTTT. Protein: CASPLRGNSDTQYF.

The rearrangement uses TRBV10-3 and TRBJ1-2, with a weak D call TRBD1 (5 bases). The CDR3 sequence is 14 residues long. V was pared by 7 bases and J by 0 bases, with 12 bases between. Per the germline V gene, CDR1 is ENHRY and CDR2 is SYGVKD. The CDR3 spells CAIIWTKTNYGYTF. CDR3 coding DNA: TGTGCCATCATTTGGACAAAAACTAACTATGGCTACACCTTC.

The chain links TRBV5-1 to TRBJ2-2, with 9 positions matching TRBD2. The length of the CDR3 is 16 residues. Germline CDR1 SGHRS, CDR2 YFSETQ. Germline trimming cut 4 bases from V and 5 bases from J; bases unmatched to any gene: 9. The CDR3 DNA reads as TGCGCCAGCAGCATGACGACTAGCGGACCTACCGGGGAGCTGTTTTTT. This translates into CASSMTTSGPTGELFF. The full variable domain, with the rest looked up from reference TRBV5-1 and TRBJ2-2, is KAGVTQTPRYLIKTRGQQVTLSCSPISGHRSVSWYQQTPGQGLQFLFEYFSETQRNKGNFPGRFSGRQFSNSRSEMNVSTLELGDSALYLCASSMTTSGPTGELFFGEGSRLTVL.

In nucleotides, the CDR3 is TGCGCCAGCAGTCAATCTCCTGGACTAGCGGGAAACAATGAGCAGTTCTTC. Protein: CASSQSPGLAGNNEQFF. This rearrangement joins TRBV23-1 to TRBJ2-1, with TRBD2 identical over 12 bases. Being an ORF, TRBV23-1 has a function that is uncertain. V gave up 0 bases and J gave up 5 bases; unmatched junction bases: 5. The CDR3 is made up of 17 amino acids.

V usage is TRBV6-6 and J usage is TRBJ1-4, with 7 bases matching TRBD1. The germline V gene encodes CDR1 MNHNY and CDR2 SVGAGI (reference sequence). The CDR3 is 16 residues long. Trimming cost V 6 bases and J 2 bases; bases outside gene matches: 9. The CDR3: CASRGDRAGTNEKLFF. The CDR3 bases are TGTGCCAGCAGGGGAGACAGGGCGGGCACTAATGAAAAACTGTTTTTT.